The clone carrying this T cell receptor (beta chain) has more than one count but fewer than ten. Antigen specificity is unknown. This record belongs to a study of blood T cells in healthy people across ages. General observations from the study: For the donors, CMV status was unknown and possibly confounded expanded clonotype changes. A roughly linear fall in TCR beta diversity per million T cells was seen with increasing age.

The V segment lost 3 bases and the J segment 6 bases; nucleotides outside the gene matches: 8. Looked up from germline, CDR1 is LNHNV and CDR2 is YYDKDF (reference sequence). The CDR3 runs 16 residues. Sample-barcoded 5' priming and a J-beta primer mix drove a second PCR of roughly 6 to 12 cycles. From each sample, at least 3 million paired-end reads containing CDR3 were obtained. TCRdb reprocessed the 5' RACE reads with MiXCR, giving one entry per CDR3 protein. Here the sample spans approximately 2,000,000 distinct CDR3 sequences, about two fifths being singletons. Sample: blood. The chain combines TRBV15 with TRBJ1-4; 9 nucleotides line up with TRBD1. This clonotype originated in a human donor in good health. CDR3 loop: CATSRSPGQGYEKLFF. In nucleotides, the CDR3 is TGTGCCACCAGCAGGTCGCCGGGACAGGGATATGAAAAACTGTTTTTT. Full variable domain (remainder filled in from reference TRBV15 and TRBJ1-4): DAMVIQNPRYQVTQFGKPVTLSCSQTLNHNVMYWYQQKSSQAPKLLFHYYDKDFNNEADTPDNFQSRRPNTSFCFLDIRSPGLGDTAMYLCATSRSPGQGYEKLFFGSGTQLSVL.